This TCR beta chain comes out of a study of cytomegalovirus exposure and HLA in healthy donors. Donors were nominally healthy when sampled, though unrecorded immune exposures were likely. The V end lost 5 bases, the J end lost 1 base, and 9 bases lay between the germline ends. CDR1 and CDR2 (germline): GTSNPN, SVGIG (reference sequence). The CDR3 sequence is 13 residues long. Study-wide points: Earlier analysis yielded a pattern in which most TCR beta V segments were productive about 90% or about 30% of the time. Reportedly, cytomegalovirus status was diagnosed with high sensitivity and specificity. The study carried out a later analysis of TCR beta sequences. It associated some 17,000 of them with specific HLA alleles at a false discovery rate of 0.05.

Vbeta (60) and Jbeta (13) primers were used in the PCR. This table comes from immunoSEQ multiplex PCR, and its TCRdb copy is limited to in-frame clones, with some not included. Of roughly 130,000 clones in the sample, 80% were seen once. Worth noting for this clone: Its matching antigen is unknown.

The sequence was obtained from a man aged 30-40 years in good health and CMV-seronegative. The J gene is TRBJ1-5, the V gene TRBV30; TRBD1 might be the D (5 bases). The sample taken for sequencing was PBMCs. CDR3 coding DNA: TGTGCCTGGGGACCAGGGAGCAATCAGCCCCAGCATTTT. It is translated as CAWGPGSNQPQHF.